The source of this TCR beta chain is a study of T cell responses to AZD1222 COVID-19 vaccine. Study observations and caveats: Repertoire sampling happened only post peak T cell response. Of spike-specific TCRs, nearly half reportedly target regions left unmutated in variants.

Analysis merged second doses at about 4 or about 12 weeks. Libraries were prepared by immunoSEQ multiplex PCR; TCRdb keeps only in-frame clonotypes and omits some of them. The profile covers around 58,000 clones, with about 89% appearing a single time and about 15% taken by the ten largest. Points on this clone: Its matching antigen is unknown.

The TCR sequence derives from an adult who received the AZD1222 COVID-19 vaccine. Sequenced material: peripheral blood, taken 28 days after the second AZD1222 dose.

The DNA for the CDR3 is TGCGCCAGCAGCTTGGGACTAGCGGGAGGGCAACCCACAGATACGCAGTATTTT. Translated: CASSLGLAGGQPTDTQYF. The V gene is TRBV5-1, the J gene TRBJ2-3, with 14 bases fitting TRBD2. V dropped 0 bases and J dropped 2; count of bases not matched to a gene: 5. Germline CDR1 SGHRS, CDR2 YFSETQ. The CDR3 is 18 residues long.